This T cell receptor (beta chain) was documented in a study of cytomegalovirus exposure and HLA in healthy donors. Study outcomes and limitations: Most observed TCR sequences were rare, whereas some public TCRs were detected in many donors. According to a later analysis, TCR clusters from the first cohort tended to co-occur in the 120 or so validation repertoires.

The repertoire was sequenced with immunoSEQ multiplex PCR; TCRdb's copy has only in-frame clones and lacks some. Here the sample spans about 260,000 clones, roughly 88% being singletons. The study drew the donors from its approximately 110-subject validation cohort, separate from the 666-subject first cohort. Germline V gene data show CDR1 as MNHEY and CDR2 as SMNVEV (reference sequence). The CDR3 covers 18 residues. The V end was cut by 5 bases, the J end by 0 bases, with 20 bases between. Details on this clone: Its specificity is unknown.

The clonotype was recovered from a woman in her twenties or thirties in good health and CMV-seronegative. The gene calls are TRBV27 and TRBJ1-3; D gene ambiguous. Sequencing was performed on PBMCs. CDR3 coding DNA: TGTGCCAGCAGTCCCCGATCCCGGGCGGCGGGCTCTGGAAACACCATATATTTT. It is translated as CASSPRSRAAGSGNTIYF.